The rows below give T cell receptor beta chains drawn from one sample of a study of shared clonotypes between healthy human individuals. TCRdb's table, derived via immunoSEQ multiplex PCR, lists solely in-frame clones and lacks some. The sample lists millions of clones, around 96% occurring once. What was sequenced was naive CD8+ T cells sorted from blood. These receptors originate from a man aged 18-30 years in good health. CDR3s include the opening cysteine and the closing phenylalanine or tryptophan. D genes are given only for firm matches. Clone size is not always given. Where it is, it says once, few, many or a class for expanded clones.

>NA|TRBJ2-2|NA|TRBV4-1
CASSQVFGTIAGELFF
TGCGCCAGCAGCCAAGTCTTCGGGACAATAGCCGGGGAGCTGTTTTTT
>NA|TRBJ2-7|NA|TRBV2
CASSSSGFISYEQYF
TGTGCCAGCAGTTCAAGCGGGTTTATCTCCTACGAGCAGTACTTC
>once|TRBJ2-7|NA|TRBV5-6
CASSLSLGGSYEQYF
TGTGCCAGCAGCTTGAGTCTAGGGGGGTCCTACGAGCAGTACTTC
>NA|TRBJ1-2|TRBD1|TRBV7-9
CASRSGQGRYYGYTF
TGTGCCAGCAGATCGGGACAGGGGAGGTACTATGGCTACACCTTC
>NA|TRBJ2-3|TRBD2|TRBV4-3
CASSQVWASGTSTDTQYF
TGCGCCAGCAGCCAAGTTTGGGCTAGCGGGACTAGCACAGATACGCAGTATTTT
>NA|TRBJ2-1|NA|TRBV7-9
CASSLARGVNEQFF
TGTGCCAGCAGCTTAGCGCGCGGGGTCAATGAGCAGTTCTTC
>once|TRBJ2-2|TRBD2|TRBV7-3
CASSPQTSGGPNGELFF
TGTGCCAGCAGCCCCCAGACTAGCGGGGGTCCAAACGGGGAGCTGTTTTTT
>once|TRBJ1-6|NA|TRBV2
CASSGTPPSGYSPLHF
TGTGCCAGCAGTGGAACTCCCCCCTCGGGGTATTCACCCCTCCACTTT
>NA|TRBJ2-3|TRBD2|TRBV19
CASSRLAGGGGTDTQYF
TGTGCCAGTAGTAGACTAGCGGGAGGGGGAGGCACAGATACGCAGTATTTT
>NA|TRBJ2-7|NA|TRBV7-8
CASSSEQGPIYEQYF
TGTGCCAGCAGCTCCGAACAGGGTCCTATCTACGAGCAGTACTTC
>NA|TRBJ1-4|NA|TRBV7-6
CASSLESRGGEKLFF
TGTGCCAGCAGCTTAGAAAGCAGGGGAGGCGAAAAACTGTTTTTT
>NA|TRBJ2-3|NA|TRBV7-8
CASSLLVDTQYF
TGTGCCAGCAGCTTATTAGTAGATACGCAGTATTTT
>NA|TRBJ2-7|TRBD2|TRBV7-9
CASSLRAGEAYEQYF
TGTGCCAGCAGCTTAAGGGCGGGAGAGGCCTACGAGCAGTACTTC
>NA|TRBJ2-3|NA|TRBV10-1
CASSEMGEPGTQYF
TGCGCCAGCAGTGAAATGGGGGAGCCGGGTACGCAGTATTTT
>NA|TRBJ2-2|TRBD2|TRBV28
CASSWGTSGGTGPGELFF
TGTGCCAGCAGTTGGGGGACTAGCGGGGGCACCGGCCCCGGGGAGCTGTTTTTT
>NA|TRBJ2-7|NA|TRBV6-5
CASSYTDNSYEQYF
TGTGCCAGCAGTTACACGGACAACTCCTACGAGCAGTACTTC
>NA|TRBJ2-7|TRBD2|TRBV29-1
CSVAWTSGYEQYF
TGCAGCGTGGCCTGGACTAGCGGCTACGAGCAGTACTTC
>NA|TRBJ2-7|TRBD1|TRBV28
CASSFSGTGTYEQYF
TGTGCCAGCAGTTTCTCCGGGACAGGCACCTACGAGCAGTACTTC
>NA|TRBJ2-1|NA|TRBV6-5
CASSYQGYIRDEQFF
TGTGCCAGCAGTTACCAGGGTTACATCAGGGATGAGCAGTTCTTC
>NA|TRBJ1-1|TRBD1|TRBV6-5
CASSLTTGVAEAFF
TGTGCCAGCAGTCTAACGACAGGGGTCGCTGAAGCTTTCTTT
>NA|TRBJ1-1|NA|TRBV9
CASSPGDLRDTEAFF
TGTGCCAGCAGCCCAGGGGACCTCCGGGACACTGAAGCTTTCTTT
>NA|TRBJ1-1|NA|TRBV5-6
CASSYLEGTEAFF
TGTGCCAGCAGCTACCTGGAGGGCACTGAAGCTTTCTTT